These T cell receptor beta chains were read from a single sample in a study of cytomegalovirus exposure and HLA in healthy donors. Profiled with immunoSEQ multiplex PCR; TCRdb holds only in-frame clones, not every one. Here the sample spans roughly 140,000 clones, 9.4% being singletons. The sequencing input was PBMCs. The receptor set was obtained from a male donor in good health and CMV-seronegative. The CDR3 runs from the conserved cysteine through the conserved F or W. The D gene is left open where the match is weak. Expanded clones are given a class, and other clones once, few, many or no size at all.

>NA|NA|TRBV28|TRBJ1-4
TGTGCCAGCAGCACTCTCCTGCCTAATGAAAAACTGTTTTTT
CASSTLLPNEKLFF
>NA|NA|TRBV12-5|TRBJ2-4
TGTGCTAGTGCCCAGGGAACCAAAAACATTCAGTACTTC
CASAQGTKNIQYF
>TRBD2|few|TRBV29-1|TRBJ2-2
TGCAGCGTTGGTCTAGCGGGGTTGAACACCGGGGAGCTGTTTTTT
CSVGLAGLNTGELFF
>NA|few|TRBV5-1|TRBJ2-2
TGCGCCAGCAGCTTGGCGTTTATCTGGACAGCACGGACCGGGGAGCTGTTTTTT
CASSLAFIWTARTGELFF
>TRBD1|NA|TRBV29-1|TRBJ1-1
TGCAGCGTTGACCTACAGGGGGCGAACACTGAAGCTTTCTTT
CSVDLQGANTEAFF
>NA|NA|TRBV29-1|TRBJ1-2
TGCAGCGTTGACCGGACTGATTCCTTTTATGGCTACACCTTC
CSVDRTDSFYGYTF
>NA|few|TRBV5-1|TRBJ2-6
TGCGCCAGCAGCTTCCCCCAGGAGGCCAACGTCCTGACTTTC
CASSFPQEANVLTF
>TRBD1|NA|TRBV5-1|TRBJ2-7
TGCGCCAGCAGCTTGTGGCCCGGGGGACAGGGGATGAACGAGCAGTACTTC
CASSLWPGGQGMNEQYF
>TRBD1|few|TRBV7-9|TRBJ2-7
TGTGCCAGCAGCTCGACAGGGGTCCCCTACGAGCAGTACTTC
CASSSTGVPYEQYF
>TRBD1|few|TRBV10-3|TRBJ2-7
TGTGCCATCAGTGAGCCAACCGCAGGGGGCGCCTACGAGCAGTACTTC
CAISEPTAGGAYEQYF
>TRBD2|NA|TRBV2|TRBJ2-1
TGTGCCAGCAGTGAGACGGGACTAGCGGATTCTGAGCAGTTCTTC
CASSETGLADSEQFF
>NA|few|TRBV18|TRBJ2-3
TGTGCCAGCTCACCATCGACAGATACGCAGTATTTT
CASSPSTDTQYF
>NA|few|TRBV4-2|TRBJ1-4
TGTGCCAGCAGCCAAGATCCTTCGAGTTCAACTTTCTTT
CASSQDPSSSTFF
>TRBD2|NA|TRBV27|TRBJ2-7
TGTGCCAGCAGTTTCGGAGCGGGGTCCTCCTACGAGCAGTACTTC
CASSFGAGSSYEQYF
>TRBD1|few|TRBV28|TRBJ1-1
TGTGCCAGCAGTCTAAGGACAGGGGTGGCTTTCTTT
CASSLRTGVAFF
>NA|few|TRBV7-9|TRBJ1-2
TGTGCCAGCAGCTTAGGCCGGGATGGCTACACCTTC
CASSLGRDGYTF
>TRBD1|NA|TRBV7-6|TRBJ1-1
TGTGCCAGCAGTCAGACAGGGAAGTCGACTGAAGCTTTCTTT
CASSQTGKSTEAFF
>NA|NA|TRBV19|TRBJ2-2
TGTGCCACTACTGAACAGGGCAGGCCGAACACCGGGGAGCTGTTTTTT
CATTEQGRPNTGELFF
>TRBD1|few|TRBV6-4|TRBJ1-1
TGTGCCAGCAGGGGACAGGGGGTCGCGAACACTGAAGCTTTCTTT
CASRGQGVANTEAFF
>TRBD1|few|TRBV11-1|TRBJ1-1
TGTGCCAGCAGCCCTGGACAGGGACGGGGTGAAGCTTTCTTT
CASSPGQGRGEAFF
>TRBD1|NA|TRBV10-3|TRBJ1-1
TGTGCCATCAGGACGGGACAGGTTGTGACTGAAGCTTTCTTT
CAIRTGQVVTEAFF
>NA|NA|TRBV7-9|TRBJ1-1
TGTGCCAGCAGCTTAGGGTCGGGGGACACTGAAGCTTTCTTT
CASSLGSGDTEAFF
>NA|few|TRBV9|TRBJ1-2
TGTGCCAGCAGCTCCCCAGGGAGGGACTATGGCTACACCTTC
CASSSPGRDYGYTF
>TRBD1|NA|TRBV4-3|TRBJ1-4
TGCGCCAGCAGCTCTGACAGGGGAACACCCGAAAAACTGTTTTTT
CASSSDRGTPEKLFF
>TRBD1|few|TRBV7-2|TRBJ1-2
TGTGCCAGCAGCCCGGGACAGAACTATGGCTACACCTTC
CASSPGQNYGYTF
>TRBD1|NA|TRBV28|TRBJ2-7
TGTGCCAGCCTCTCGACAGGGCGCTACGAGCAGTACTTC
CASLSTGRYEQYF
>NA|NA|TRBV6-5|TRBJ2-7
TGTGCCAGCAGTTACTTCCCGCGAGGTGAGCAGTACTTC
CASSYFPRGEQYF
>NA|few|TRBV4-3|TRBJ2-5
TGCGCCAGCAGCCAAGACGGTCCACAGGAGCAAGAGACCCAGTACTTC
CASSQDGPQEQETQYF
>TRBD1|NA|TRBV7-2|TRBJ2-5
TGTGCCAGCAGCTTAGGAACAGGGGGATGGGAGACCCAGTACTTC
CASSLGTGGWETQYF
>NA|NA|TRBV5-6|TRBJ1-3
TGTGCCAGCAGCTTGGAGGGACATCAGAGCTCTGGAAACACCATATATTTT
CASSLEGHQSSGNTIYF
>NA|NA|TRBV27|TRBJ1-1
TGTGCCAGCAGTCGACAGGACTTCACTGAAGCTTTCTTT
CASSRQDFTEAFF
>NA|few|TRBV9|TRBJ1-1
TGTGCCAGCAGCGTAGAGGGACTAAACACTGAAGCTTTCTTT
CASSVEGLNTEAFF
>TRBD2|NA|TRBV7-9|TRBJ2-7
TGTGCCAGCGGGGAGGGCCGCTCCTACGAGCAGTACTTC
CASGEGRSYEQYF
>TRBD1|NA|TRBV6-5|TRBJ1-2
TGTGCCAGCAGTTCTTTCCAGGGGGCGCGAGGCTACACCTTC
CASSSFQGARGYTF
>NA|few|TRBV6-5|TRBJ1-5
TGTGCCAGCAGTCCCACAGGGAGGGGTTGGAGGCCCCAGCATTTT
CASSPTGRGWRPQHF
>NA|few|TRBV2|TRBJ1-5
TGTGCCAGCAACGGCGGGGCTGAACAGCCCCAGCATTTT
CASNGGAEQPQHF
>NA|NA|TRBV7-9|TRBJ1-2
TGTGCCAGCAGCCCGCACGACAGCCGGTCCACTAACTATGGCTACACCTTC
CASSPHDSRSTNYGYTF
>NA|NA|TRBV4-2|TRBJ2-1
TGTGCCAGCAGCCAAAAGACTAACTACAATGAGCAGTTCTTC
CASSQKTNYNEQFF
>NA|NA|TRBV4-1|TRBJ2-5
TGCGCCAGCAGCCAAGCCCCCAAGCGGCCCCAAGAGACCCAGTACTTC
CASSQAPKRPQETQYF
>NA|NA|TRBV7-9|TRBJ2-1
TGTGCCAGCAGCCAAAAATGGCACAATGAGCAGTTCTTC
CASSQKWHNEQFF
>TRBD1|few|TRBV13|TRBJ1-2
TGTGCCAGCAGCATACAGGGGGTAAACTATGGCTACACCTTC
CASSIQGVNYGYTF
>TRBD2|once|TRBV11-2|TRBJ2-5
TGTGCCAGCAGCCCTCGGACTAGCGGGGGGGAGACCCAGTACTTC
CASSPRTSGGETQYF
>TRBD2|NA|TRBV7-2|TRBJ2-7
TGTGCCAGCAGCTCAGCGGGAGGGCCGTGGGAGCAGTACTTC
CASSSAGGPWEQYF
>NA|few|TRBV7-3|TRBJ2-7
TGTGCCAGCAGCTCTCAAGGCGGAACCTCCTACGAGCAGTACTTC
CASSSQGGTSYEQYF
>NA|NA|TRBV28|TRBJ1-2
TGTGCCAGCAGCACCCTCGCGGGGGGGCTCGGAGATGGCTACACCTTC
CASSTLAGGLGDGYTF
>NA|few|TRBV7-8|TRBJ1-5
TGTGCCAGCAGCTTACACTGGGCTAGCAATCAGCCCCAGCATTTT
CASSLHWASNQPQHF
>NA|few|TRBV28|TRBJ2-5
TGTGCCAGCAGTTTATCACAGGGTCAAGAGACCCAGTACTTC
CASSLSQGQETQYF
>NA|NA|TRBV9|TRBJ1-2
TGTGCCAGCACAGGGGCTGACCCCTATGGCTACACCTTC
CASTGADPYGYTF
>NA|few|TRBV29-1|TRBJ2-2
TGCAGCGTTGGAACTCAGGGGAGGAACACCGGGGAGCTGTTTTTT
CSVGTQGRNTGELFF
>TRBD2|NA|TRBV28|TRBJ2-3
TGTGCCAGCAGTCCCCACGGACTAGCGGGGAGCACAGATACGCAGTATTTT
CASSPHGLAGSTDTQYF
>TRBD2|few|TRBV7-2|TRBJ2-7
TGTGCCAGCAGCTTAGGATGGCTAGCGGGGGGCGAGCAGTACTTC
CASSLGWLAGGEQYF
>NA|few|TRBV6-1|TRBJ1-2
TGTGCCAGCAGTGCTGAGGGTCGTGGCTACACCTTC
CASSAEGRGYTF
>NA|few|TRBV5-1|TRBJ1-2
TGCGCCAGCAACGAAGGCAGTCGGGATGGCTACACCTTC
CASNEGSRDGYTF
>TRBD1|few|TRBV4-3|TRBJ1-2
TGCGCCAGCAGCCAAGGCTTGCCGCAGGGGGCTGGGGTCTATGGCTACACCTTC
CASSQGLPQGAGVYGYTF
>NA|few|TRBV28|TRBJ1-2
TGTGCCAGCAGAAGAACGGGACTATGGGATGGCTACACCTTC
CASRRTGLWDGYTF
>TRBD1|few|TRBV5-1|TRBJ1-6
TGCGCCAGCAGCTACACGCAGGGGGTAGGGTCACCCCTCCACTTT
CASSYTQGVGSPLHF
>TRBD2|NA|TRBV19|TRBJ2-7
TGTGCCAGTAGTATTTCGAGTAGCGGGAGAGGTGACTCCTACGAGCAGTACTTC
CASSISSSGRGDSYEQYF